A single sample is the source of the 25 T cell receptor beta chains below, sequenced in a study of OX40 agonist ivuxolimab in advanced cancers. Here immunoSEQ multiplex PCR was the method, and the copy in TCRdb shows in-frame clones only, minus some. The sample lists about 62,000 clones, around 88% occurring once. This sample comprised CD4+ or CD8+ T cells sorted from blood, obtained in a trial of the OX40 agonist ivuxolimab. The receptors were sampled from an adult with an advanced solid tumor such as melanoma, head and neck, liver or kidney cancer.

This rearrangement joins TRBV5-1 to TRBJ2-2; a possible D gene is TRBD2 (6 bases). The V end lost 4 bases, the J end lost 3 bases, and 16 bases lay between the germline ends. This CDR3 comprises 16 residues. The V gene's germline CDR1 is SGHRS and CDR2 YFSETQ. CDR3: CASSRVGGYDTGELFF. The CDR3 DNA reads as TGCGCCAGCAGCCGTGTCGGGGGTTACGACACCGGGGAGCTGTTTTTT.

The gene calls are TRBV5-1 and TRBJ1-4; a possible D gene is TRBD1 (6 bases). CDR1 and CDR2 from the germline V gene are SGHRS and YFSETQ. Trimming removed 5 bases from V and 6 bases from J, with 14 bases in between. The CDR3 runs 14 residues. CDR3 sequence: CASRRGGADEKLFF. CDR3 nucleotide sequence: TGCGCCAGCAGGCGGGGGGGGGCCGATGAAAAACTGTTTTTT.

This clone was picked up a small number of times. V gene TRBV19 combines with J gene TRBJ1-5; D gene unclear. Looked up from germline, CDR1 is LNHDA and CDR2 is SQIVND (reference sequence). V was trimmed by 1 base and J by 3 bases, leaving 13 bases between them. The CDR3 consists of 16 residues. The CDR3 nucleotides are TGTGCCAGTAGTATAGGGGCGGTCCGACTCAATCAGCCCCAGCATTTT. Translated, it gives CASSIGAVRLNQPQHF.

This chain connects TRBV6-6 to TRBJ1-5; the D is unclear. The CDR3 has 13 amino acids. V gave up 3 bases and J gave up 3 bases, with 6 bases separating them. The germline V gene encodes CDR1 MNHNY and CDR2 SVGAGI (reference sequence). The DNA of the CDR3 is TGTGCCAGCAGTTATCGATTCAATCAGCCCCAGCATTTT. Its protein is CASSYRFNQPQHF.

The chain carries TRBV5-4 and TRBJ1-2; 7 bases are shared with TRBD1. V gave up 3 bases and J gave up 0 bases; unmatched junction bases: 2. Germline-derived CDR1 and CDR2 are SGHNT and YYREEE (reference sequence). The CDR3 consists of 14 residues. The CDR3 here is CASSSGGANYGYTF. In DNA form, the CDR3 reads TGTGCCAGCAGCTCAGGGGGTGCTAACTATGGCTACACCTTC.

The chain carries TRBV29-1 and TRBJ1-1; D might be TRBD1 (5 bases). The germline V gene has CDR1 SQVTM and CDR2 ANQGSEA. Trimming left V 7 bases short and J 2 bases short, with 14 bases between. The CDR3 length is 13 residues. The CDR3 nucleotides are TGCAGCGCCTTTACTACAGGTAACACTGAAGCTTTCTTT. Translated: CSAFTTGNTEAFF.

This CDR3 is CAWSWDRGSEAFF. CDR3 DNA: TGTGCCTGGAGTTGGGACAGGGGGTCTGAAGCTTTCTTT. The chain combines TRBV30 with TRBJ1-1; 11 bases line up with TRBD1. V was clipped by 2 bases and J by 6 bases; unmatched bases: 2. The CDR3 is 13 residues long. Germline CDR1 and CDR2: GTSNPN and SVGIG (reference sequence).

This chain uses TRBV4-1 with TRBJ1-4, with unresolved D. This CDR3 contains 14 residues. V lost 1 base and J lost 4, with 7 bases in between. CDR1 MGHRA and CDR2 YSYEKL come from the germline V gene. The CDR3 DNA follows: TGCGCCAGCAGCCAAGCTTCAAGTAATGAAAAACTGTTTTTT. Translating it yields CASSQASSNEKLFF.

The CDR3 DNA follows: TGTGCCAGCAAAGCGGAGGGGTTTGGGAGCTATGGCTACACCTTC. It codes for CASKAEGFGSYGYTF. The genes are TRBV6-1 and TRBJ1-2; D possibly corresponds to TRBD1 (5 bases). V was shortened by 7 bases and J by 4 bases, with 19 bases between the two germline ends. CDR3 length: 15 amino acids. The V gene's germline CDR1 is MNHNS and CDR2 SASEGT.

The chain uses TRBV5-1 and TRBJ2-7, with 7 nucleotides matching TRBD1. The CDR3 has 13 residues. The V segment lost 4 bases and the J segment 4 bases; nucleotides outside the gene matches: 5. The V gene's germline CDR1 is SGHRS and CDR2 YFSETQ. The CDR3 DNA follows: TGCGCCAGCAGCCAAGGGACAGCTTACGAGCAGTACTTC. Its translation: CASSQGTAYEQYF.

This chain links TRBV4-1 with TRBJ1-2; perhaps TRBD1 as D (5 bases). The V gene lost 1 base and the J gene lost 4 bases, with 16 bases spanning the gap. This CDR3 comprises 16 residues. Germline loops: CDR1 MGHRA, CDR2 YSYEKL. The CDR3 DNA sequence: TGCGCCAGCAGCCAAGTTTTCGGGACCAACTTCTATGGCTACACCTTC. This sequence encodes CASSQVFGTNFYGYTF.

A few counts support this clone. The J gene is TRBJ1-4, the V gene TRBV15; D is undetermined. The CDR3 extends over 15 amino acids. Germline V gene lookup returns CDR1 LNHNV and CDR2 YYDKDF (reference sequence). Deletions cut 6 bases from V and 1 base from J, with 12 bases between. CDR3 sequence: CATSSNGKTNEKLFF. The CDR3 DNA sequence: TGTGCCACCAGTTCTAACGGGAAAACTAATGAAAAACTGTTTTTT.

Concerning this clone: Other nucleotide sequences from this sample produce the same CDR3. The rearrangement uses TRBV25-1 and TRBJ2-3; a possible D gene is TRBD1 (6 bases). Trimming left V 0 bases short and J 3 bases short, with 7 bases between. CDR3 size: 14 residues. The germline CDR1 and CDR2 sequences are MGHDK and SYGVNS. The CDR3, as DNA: TGTGCCAGCAGTGAATACAGGGGTACAGATACGCAGTATTTT. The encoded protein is CASSEYRGTDTQYF.

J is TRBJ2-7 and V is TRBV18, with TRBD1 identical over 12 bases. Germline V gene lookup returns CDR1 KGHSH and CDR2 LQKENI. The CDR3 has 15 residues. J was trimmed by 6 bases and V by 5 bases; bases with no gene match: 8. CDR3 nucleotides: TGTGCCAGCTCAGACCGGGACAGGGGGCGAGGCGAGCAGTACTTC. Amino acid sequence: CASSDRDRGRGEQYF.

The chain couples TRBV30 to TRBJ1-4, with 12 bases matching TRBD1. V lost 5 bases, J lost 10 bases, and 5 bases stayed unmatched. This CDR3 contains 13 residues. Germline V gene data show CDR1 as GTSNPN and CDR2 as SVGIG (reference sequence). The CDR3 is CAWQGQGAGKLFF. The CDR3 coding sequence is TGTGCCTGGCAGGGACAGGGGGCCGGAAAACTGTTTTTT. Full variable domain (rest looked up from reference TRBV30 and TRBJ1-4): SQTIHQWPATLVQPVGSPLSLECTVEGTSNPNLYWYRQAAGRGLQLLFYSVGIGQISSEVPQNLSASRPQDRQFILSSKKLLLSDSGFYLCAWQGQGAGKLFFGSGTQLSVL.

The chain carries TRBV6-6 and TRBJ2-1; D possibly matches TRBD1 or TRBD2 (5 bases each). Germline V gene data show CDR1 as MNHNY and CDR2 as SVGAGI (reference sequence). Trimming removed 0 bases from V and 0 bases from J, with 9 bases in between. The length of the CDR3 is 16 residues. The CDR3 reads CASSYSGGGSYNEQFF. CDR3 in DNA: TGTGCCAGCAGTTACTCTGGTGGGGGCTCCTACAATGAGCAGTTCTTC.

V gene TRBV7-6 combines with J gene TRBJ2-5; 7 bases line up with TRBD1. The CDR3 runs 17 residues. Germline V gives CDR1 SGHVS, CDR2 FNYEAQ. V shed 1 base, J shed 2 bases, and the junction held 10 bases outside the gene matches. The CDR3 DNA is TGTGCCAGCAGCTTAGGGACAGGAGCAAATTTTCAAGAGACCCAGTACTTC. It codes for CASSLGTGANFQETQYF.

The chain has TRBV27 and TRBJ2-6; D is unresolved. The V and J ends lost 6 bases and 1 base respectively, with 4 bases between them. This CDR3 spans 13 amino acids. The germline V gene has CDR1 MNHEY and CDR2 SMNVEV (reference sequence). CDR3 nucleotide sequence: TGTGCCAGCAGACCGTCTGGGGCCAACGTCCTGACTTTC. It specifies CASRPSGANVLTF.

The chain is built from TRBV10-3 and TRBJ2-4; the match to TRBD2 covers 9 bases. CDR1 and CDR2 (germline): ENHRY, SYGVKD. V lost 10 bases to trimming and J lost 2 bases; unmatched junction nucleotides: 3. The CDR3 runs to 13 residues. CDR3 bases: TGTGCCACCGCGGGGGGGACCAAAAACATTCAGTACTTC. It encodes CATAGGTKNIQYF.

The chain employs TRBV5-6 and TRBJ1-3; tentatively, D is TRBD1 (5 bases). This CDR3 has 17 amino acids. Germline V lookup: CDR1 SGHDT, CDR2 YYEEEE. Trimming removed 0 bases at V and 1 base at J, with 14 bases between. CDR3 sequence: CASSLDAARGSGNTIYF. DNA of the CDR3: TGTGCCAGCAGCTTGGATGCCGCGAGGGGATCTGGAAACACCATATATTTT.

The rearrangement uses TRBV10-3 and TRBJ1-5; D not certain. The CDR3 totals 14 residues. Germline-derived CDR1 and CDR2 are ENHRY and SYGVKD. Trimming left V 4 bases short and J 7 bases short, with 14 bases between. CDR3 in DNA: TGTGCCATCAGTGGAGGCCAGTCGGGACAGCCCCAGCATTTT. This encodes CAISGGQSGQPQHF.

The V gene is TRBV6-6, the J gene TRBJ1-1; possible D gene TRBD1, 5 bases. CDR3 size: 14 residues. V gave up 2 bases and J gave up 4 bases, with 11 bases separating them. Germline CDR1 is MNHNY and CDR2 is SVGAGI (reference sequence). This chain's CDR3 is CASSYRGFSTEAFF. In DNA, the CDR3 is TGTGCCAGCAGTTACAGGGGATTCAGCACTGAAGCTTTCTTT.

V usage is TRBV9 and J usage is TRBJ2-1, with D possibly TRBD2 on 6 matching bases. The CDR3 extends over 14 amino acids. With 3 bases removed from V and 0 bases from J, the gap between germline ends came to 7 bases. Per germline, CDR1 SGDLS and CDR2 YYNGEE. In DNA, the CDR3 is TGTGCCAGCAGCGCCGGGAGCTCCTACAATGAGCAGTTCTTC. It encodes CASSAGSSYNEQFF.

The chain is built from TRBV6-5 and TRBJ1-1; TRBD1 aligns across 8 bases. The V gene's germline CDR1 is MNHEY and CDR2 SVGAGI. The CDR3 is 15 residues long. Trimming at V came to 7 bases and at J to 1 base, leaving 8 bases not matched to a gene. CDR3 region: CASNRRDRTNTEAFF. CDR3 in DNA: TGTGCCAGCAATAGACGGGACAGGACGAACACTGAAGCTTTCTTT.

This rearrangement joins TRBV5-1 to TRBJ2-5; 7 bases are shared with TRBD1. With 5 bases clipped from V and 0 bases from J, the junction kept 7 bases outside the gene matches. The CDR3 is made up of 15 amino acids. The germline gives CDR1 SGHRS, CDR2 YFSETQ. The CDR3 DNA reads TGCGCCAGCAGGGTCGGGACAGTACACCAAGAGACCCAGTACTTC. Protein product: CASRVGTVHQETQYF.